A single sample gave rise to the 32 T cell receptor beta chains below, sequenced in a study of CD8+ T cells in alopecia areata. Sequencing relied on a cDNA template that was reverse transcribed from extracted RNA. Assay used: immunoSEQ multiplex PCR; TCRdb lists only in-frame clones, some missing. This table has about 120,000 clones, 49% appearing once. The sample consisted of CD8+ T cells sorted from blood, taken at week 0. All receptors come from a human donor with alopecia areata.

V gene TRBV29-1 combines with J gene TRBJ1-2; no firm D call. Germline lookup yields CDR1 SQVTM and CDR2 ANQGSEA. V was shortened by 7 bases and J by 5 bases, with 14 bases between the two germline ends. This CDR3 contains 12 residues. The CDR3 protein is CSAPDLTYGYTF. CDR3 coding DNA: TGCAGCGCCCCGGACCTGACTTATGGCTACACCTTC. Filled out from reference TRBV29-1 and TRBJ1-2, the complete variable domain reads SAVISQKPSRDICQRGTSLTIQCQVDSQVTMMFWYRQQPGQSLTLIATANQGSEATYESGFVIDKFPISRPNLTFSTLTVSNMSPEDSSIYLCSAPDLTYGYTFGSGTRLTVV.

This clone was recorded many times. The rearrangement uses TRBV11-2 and TRBJ1-1; no firm D call. The V end was cut by 5 bases, the J end by 5 bases, with 15 bases between. Germline values: CDR1 SGHAT, CDR2 FQNNGV. The CDR3 is 14 residues long. This chain's CDR3 is CASSLGILGTEAFF. The CDR3 nucleotides are TGTGCCAGCAGCCTGGGGATATTGGGGACTGAAGCTTTCTTT.

The chain combines TRBV6-1 with TRBJ1-1; D ambiguous. Germline V gene sequence: CDR1 MNHNS, CDR2 SASEGT. The CDR3 sequence is 12 residues long. Trimming removed 6 bases at V and 1 base at J, with 6 bases between. The CDR3: CASRRQNTEAFF. Written as DNA, the CDR3 is TGTGCCAGCAGAAGACAGAACACTGAAGCTTTCTTT.

This chain joins TRBV4-1 and TRBJ2-5; the D gene is possibly TRBD2 (5 bases). From germline, CDR1 is MGHRA and CDR2 YSYEKL. Trimming stripped 3 bases from V and 3 bases from J, with 11 bases between. The CDR3 totals 14 residues. This chain's CDR3 is CASSQRVQKETQYF. For the CDR3, the DNA is TGCGCCAGCAGCCAGCGGGTCCAAAAAGAGACCCAGTACTTC.

J is TRBJ2-5 and V is TRBV27, with D tentatively TRBD1 or TRBD2 (5 bases each). V was pared by 10 bases and J by 2 bases, with 23 bases between. Germline lookup yields CDR1 MNHEY and CDR2 SMNVEV (reference sequence). The CDR3 has 16 residues. CDR3 region: CATTFWGTDLQETQYF. The CDR3 coding sequence is TGTGCCACCACCTTTTGGGGGACGGACTTACAAGAGACCCAGTACTTC.

On this clone: This specimen includes other DNA sequences encoding the same CDR3. V usage is TRBV15 and J usage is TRBJ2-5; 8 nucleotides align to TRBD2. J gave up 5 bases and V 4 bases, and 6 bases lay outside the gene matches. Germline CDR1 reads LNHNV; CDR2 reads YYDKDF (reference sequence). The CDR3 runs to 14 residues. CDR3 in DNA: TGTGCCACCAGCATTGGACTAGCATGGGAGACCCAGTACTTC. Protein product: CATSIGLAWETQYF.

The rearrangement uses TRBV7-2 and TRBJ1-2; D unresolved. The CDR3 length is 14 residues. From germline, CDR1 is SGHTA and CDR2 FQGNSA. Trimming took off 4 bases at V and 1 base at J, with 10 bases between the two ends. The DNA for the CDR3 is TGTGCCAGCAGCTCCGGCGGGTTTAACTATGGCTACACCTTC. Protein product: CASSSGGFNYGYTF.

The chain carries TRBV4-3 and TRBJ2-7; perhaps TRBD1 as D (5 bases). CDR1 is LGHNA and CDR2 is YSLEER in the germline V gene. The CDR3 is 15 residues long. V lost 0 bases and J 2 bases, leaving 11 bases between the germline ends. As DNA, the CDR3 is TGCGCCAGCAGCCAAGATAGAGCAGGGACCTACGAGCAGTACTTC. It encodes CASSQDRAGTYEQYF.

The rearrangement uses TRBV6-5 and TRBJ2-6; unclear D gene. The germline CDR1 and CDR2 sequences are MNHEY and SVGAGI. The CDR3 is 13 residues long. V shed 10 bases and J shed 2 bases, with 9 bases lying between them. This CDR3 is CATVPAGANVLTF. The CDR3 nucleotides read TGTGCCACGGTTCCCGCTGGGGCCAACGTCCTGACTTTC.

This clone was counted between two and nine times. The chain uses TRBV5-1 and TRBJ2-5; the match to TRBD2 covers 7 bases. V was pared by 1 base and J by 2 bases, with 8 bases of the junction left unmatched. The CDR3 is 16 residues long. Per the germline V gene, CDR1 is SGHRS and CDR2 is YFSETQ. The DNA of the CDR3 is TGCGCCAGCAGCTTGCAGGCAGCGGGGAATCAAGAGACCCAGTACTTC. Amino acids: CASSLQAAGNQETQYF.

The chain recombines TRBV6-5 with TRBJ2-2; 8 bases match TRBD1. Germline V gene lookup returns CDR1 MNHEY and CDR2 SVGAGI. The V and J ends lost 4 bases and 3 bases, in that order; junction bases with no gene match: 4. This CDR3 has 15 amino acids. The chain's CDR3 is CASSSRDRYTGELFF. CDR3 in DNA: TGTGCCAGCAGTTCCCGGGACAGGTACACCGGGGAGCTGTTTTTT.

The rearrangement joins TRBV29-1 to TRBJ2-7; no clear D gene. Trimming took 3 bases from V and 7 from J, leaving 16 bases between them. Germline values: CDR1 SQVTM, CDR2 ANQGSEA. The CDR3 length is 13 residues. CDR3 region: CSVDYQSSKEQYF. The CDR3 nucleotides read TGCAGCGTTGATTATCAGTCCTCAAAGGAGCAGTACTTC.

The chain uses TRBV30 and TRBJ1-5; D is unclear. The CDR3 runs 14 residues. Germline V gene sequence: CDR1 GTSNPN, CDR2 SVGIG (reference sequence). Between the trimmed V and J ends, which lost 0 bases and 6 bases, there was a span of 12 bases. The CDR3 here is CAWSVGYGIQPQHF. Here the CDR3 DNA reads TGTGCCTGGAGTGTAGGCTACGGGATTCAGCCCCAGCATTTT.

The chain recombines TRBV5-6 with TRBJ2-5; 8 nucleotides match TRBD1. Trimming at V came to 4 bases and at J to 5 bases, leaving 7 bases not matched to a gene. CDR3 length: 14 amino acids. Germline CDR1 reads SGHDT; CDR2 reads YYEEEE. The CDR3 sequence: CASSTGQGGETQYF. CDR3 bases: TGTGCCAGCAGCACAGGACAGGGTGGGGAGACCCAGTACTTC. Combining the CDR3 with reference TRBV5-6 and TRBJ2-5 gives the whole variable domain DAGVTQSPTHLIKTRGQQVTLRCSPKSGHDTVSWYQQALGQGPQFIFQYYEEEERQRGNFPDRFSGHQFPNYSSELNVNALLLGDSALYLCASSTGQGGETQYFGPGTRLLVL.

The J gene is TRBJ2-1, the V gene TRBV11-2, with TRBD2 matching over 9 bases. The V gene's germline CDR1 is SGHAT and CDR2 FQNNGV. The CDR3 covers 18 residues. After removal of 0 bases from V and 5 bases from J, the junction contained 11 bases not matched to a gene. The DNA of the CDR3 is TGTGCCAGCAGCTTAGAATCGCGGGGGGGCAGTCGAGACAATGAGCAGTTCTTC. Protein: CASSLESRGGSRDNEQFF.

The V gene is TRBV30, the J gene TRBJ1-1; maybe TRBD1 (6 bases). Germline CDR1 is GTSNPN and CDR2 is SVGIG (reference sequence). The CDR3 length is 15 residues. The V and J ends lost 0 bases and 0 bases respectively, with 11 bases between them. The CDR3 protein is CAWSVDSLMNTEAFF. The DNA for the CDR3 is TGTGCCTGGAGTGTGGACAGCCTCATGAACACTGAAGCTTTCTTT.

The rearrangement links TRBV30 to TRBJ2-3; 8 bases align to TRBD1. Per the germline V gene, CDR1 is GTSNPN and CDR2 is SVGIG (reference sequence). The trim removed 1 base at V and 5 bases at J, leaving 2 bases unmatched. This CDR3 spans 13 amino acids. The CDR3 sequence is CAWSGTGKDTQYF. As DNA, the CDR3 is TGTGCCTGGAGTGGGACAGGGAAAGATACGCAGTATTTT.

The chain combines TRBV15 with TRBJ2-3; D is uncertain. This CDR3 has 13 amino acids. The germline V gene has CDR1 LNHNV and CDR2 YYDKDF (reference sequence). V was pared by 1 base and J by 5 bases, with 7 bases between. CDR3 residues: CATSRAKRDTQYF. CDR3 bases: TGTGCCACCAGCAGAGCGAAAAGAGATACGCAGTATTTT.

This chain connects TRBV7-9 to TRBJ2-7, with D possibly TRBD1 on 6 matching bases. The germline V gene encodes CDR1 SEHNR and CDR2 FQNEAQ (reference sequence). V gave up 5 bases and J gave up 2 bases, with 13 bases separating them. The CDR3 is made up of 14 amino acids. The CDR3 DNA reads TGTGCCAGCAGCCTGGGGGACAAAGCCTACGAGCAGTACTTC. Translating gives CASSLGDKAYEQYF. Together with reference TRBV7-9 and TRBJ2-7, the CDR3 gives the full variable domain: DTGVSQNPRHKITKRGQNVTFRCDPISEHNRLYWYRQTLGQGPEFLTYFQNEAQLEKSRLLSDRFSAERPKGSFSTLEIQRTEQGDSAMYLCASSLGDKAYEQYFGPGTRLTVT.

This clone came up a few times. The chain combines TRBV4-1 with TRBJ2-1; D remains unclear. Germline V gene lookup returns CDR1 MGHRA and CDR2 YSYEKL. With 0 bases removed from V and 3 bases from J, the gap between germline ends came to 3 bases. This CDR3 is built from 13 residues. CDR3 sequence reads: CASSQEYYNEQFF. For the CDR3, the DNA is TGCGCCAGCAGCCAAGAATACTACAATGAGCAGTTCTTC.

The J gene is TRBJ2-1, the V gene TRBV7-9, with a tentative D call TRBD2 (6 bases). Germline lookup yields CDR1 SEHNR and CDR2 FQNEAQ (reference sequence). V was shortened by 6 bases and J by 0 bases, with 9 bases between the two germline ends. The CDR3 totals 14 residues. CDR3 sequence (DNA): TGTGCCAGCAGGGACGGGAGCTCCTACAATGAGCAGTTCTTC. This encodes CASRDGSSYNEQFF.

This clone has only a few counts. This chain links TRBV7-6 with TRBJ1-1, with a tentative D call TRBD1 (6 bases). Trimming shortened V by 7 bases and J by 10 bases, and 13 bases separated the two germline ends. CDR1 and CDR2 (germline): SGHVS, FNYEAQ. This CDR3 has 11 residues. For the CDR3, the DNA is TGTGCCAGCATCGAGGGGGTGGTAGCTTTCTTT. Amino acids: CASIEGVVAFF. Full variable domain (rest looked up from reference TRBV7-6 and TRBJ1-1): GAGVSQSPRYKVTKRGQDVALRCDPISGHVSLYWYRQALGQGPEFLTYFNYEAQQDKSGLPNDRFSAERPEGSISTLTIQRTEQRDSAMYRCASIEGVVAFFGQGTRLTVV.

This clone was observed a single time. This chain uses TRBV29-1 with TRBJ2-2; TRBD1 matches 7 bases. The V gene end was trimmed by 7 bases and the J gene end by 3 bases; junction bases not matched to a gene: 2. The CDR3 consists of 12 residues. Germline V gives CDR1 SQVTM, CDR2 ANQGSEA. The CDR3 region is CSEGQDTGELFF. CDR3 coding DNA: TGCAGCGAAGGACAGGACACCGGGGAGCTGTTTTTT.

V gene TRBV9 combines with J gene TRBJ2-1; tentatively, D is TRBD2 (6 bases). CDR3 length equals 15 residues. Trimming removed 4 bases at V and 6 bases at J, with 17 bases between. Germline V lookup: CDR1 SGDLS, CDR2 YYNGEE. The CDR3 DNA is TGTGCCAGCAGCTCGCGGGGCCGGTTTCGCAATGAGCAGTTCTTC. As protein: CASSSRGRFRNEQFF. The entire variable domain, with the rest obtained from reference TRBV9 and TRBJ2-1, is as follows: DSGVTQTPKHLITATGQRVTLRCSPRSGDLSVYWYQQSLDQGLQFLIQYYNGEERAKGNILERFSAQQFPDLHSELNLSSLELGDSALYFCASSSRGRFRNEQFFGPGTRLTVL.

V usage is TRBV30 and J usage is TRBJ2-3; 8 bases line up with TRBD2. CDR1 is GTSNPN, CDR2 SVGIG, per germline (reference sequence). The V and J ends lost 4 bases and 6 bases, in that order; junction bases with no gene match: 6. This CDR3 has 13 residues. CDR3 protein: CAWIAGPGDTQYF. CDR3 coding DNA: TGTGCCTGGATAGCGGGGCCGGGGGATACGCAGTATTTT. Variable domain in full (rest from reference TRBV30 and TRBJ2-3): SQTIHQWPATLVQPVGSPLSLECTVEGTSNPNLYWYRQAAGRGLQLLFYSVGIGQISSEVPQNLSASRPQDRQFILSSKKLLLSDSGFYLCAWIAGPGDTQYFGPGTRLTVL.

This clone was observed a few times. V is TRBV25-1 and J is TRBJ2-5, with 8 bases aligning to TRBD2. Trimming cost V 3 bases and J 2 bases; bases outside gene matches: 11. This CDR3 has 17 amino acids. Germline V gene data show CDR1 as MGHDK and CDR2 as SYGVNS. The CDR3, as DNA: TGTGCCAGCAGTGACCTCGCCGGGACTAGTAGTCAAGAGACCCAGTACTTC. Translating gives CASSDLAGTSSQETQYF.

The chain employs TRBV5-1 and TRBJ1-1; D remains ambiguous. In germline, CDR1 is SGHRS, CDR2 YFSETQ. The V gene lost 0 bases and the J gene lost 1 base, with 10 bases spanning the gap. The CDR3 has 15 residues. The CDR3 spells CASSLVGGTNTEAFF. CDR3 DNA sequence: TGCGCCAGCAGCTTGGTAGGCGGAACGAACACTGAAGCTTTCTTT.

This chain links TRBV7-6 with TRBJ2-7, with 11 bases that match TRBD2. Germline V gene lookup returns CDR1 SGHVS and CDR2 FNYEAQ. The trim removed 3 bases at V and 4 bases at J, leaving 5 bases unmatched. This CDR3 has 15 amino acids. The CDR3: CASSFGLAGWYEQYF. The CDR3 DNA reads as TGTGCCAGCAGCTTCGGACTAGCGGGTTGGTACGAGCAGTACTTC.

The J gene is TRBJ2-7, the V gene TRBV6-6; D might be TRBD1 (6 bases). CDR3 size: 13 residues. CDR1 and CDR2 (germline): MNHNY, SVGAGI (reference sequence). V lost 5 bases and J lost 1, with 9 bases in between. The CDR3 region is CASSPGQSYEQYF. The CDR3 DNA reads as TGTGCCAGCAGTCCGGGACAATCCTACGAGCAGTACTTC.

The rearrangement uses TRBV5-4 and TRBJ2-1, with D possibly being TRBD2 (5 bases). V lost 0 bases and J lost 10, with 8 bases in between. Germline-derived CDR1 and CDR2 are SGHNT and YYREEE (reference sequence). This CDR3 has 12 residues. This CDR3 is CASSLGGSEQFF. The CDR3 DNA reads TGTGCCAGCAGCTTGGGAGGGTCAGAGCAGTTCTTC.

The CDR3 bases are TGTGCCAGCGGCGACCGGGTTTCCTATAATTCACCCCTCCACTTT. It specifies CASGDRVSYNSPLHF. V usage is TRBV27 and J usage is TRBJ1-6; D gene unclear. Per the germline V gene, CDR1 is MNHEY and CDR2 is SMNVEV (reference sequence). The germline V and J ends were trimmed by 8 bases and 1 base, with 12 bases remaining between them. The CDR3 covers 15 residues.

The chain employs TRBV7-9 and TRBJ1-5; D uncertain. With 3 bases removed from V and 0 bases from J, the gap between germline ends came to 6 bases. The CDR3 runs to 14 residues. The germline gives CDR1 SEHNR, CDR2 FQNEAQ (reference sequence). The CDR3 DNA follows: TGTGCCAGCAGCTTCGGATATAGCAATCAGCCCCAGCATTTT. As protein: CASSFGYSNQPQHF.